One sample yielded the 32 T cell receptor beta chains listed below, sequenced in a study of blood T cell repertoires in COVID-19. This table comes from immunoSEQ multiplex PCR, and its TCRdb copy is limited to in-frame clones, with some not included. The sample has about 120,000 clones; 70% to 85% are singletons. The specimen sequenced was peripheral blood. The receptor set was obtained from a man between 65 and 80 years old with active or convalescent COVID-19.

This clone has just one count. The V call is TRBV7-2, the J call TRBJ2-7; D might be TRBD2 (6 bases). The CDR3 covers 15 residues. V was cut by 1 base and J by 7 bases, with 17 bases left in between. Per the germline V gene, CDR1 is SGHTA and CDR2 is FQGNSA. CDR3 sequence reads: CASSLVITGALEQYF. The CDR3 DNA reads TGTGCCAGCAGCTTAGTTATTACGGGAGCGCTTGAGCAGTACTTC. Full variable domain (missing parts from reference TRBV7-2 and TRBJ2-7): GAGVSQSPSNKVTEKGKDVELRCDPISGHTALYWYRQSLGQGLEFLIYFQGNSAPDKSGLPSDRFSAERTGGSVSTLTIQRTQQEDSAVYLCASSLVITGALEQYFGPGTRLTVT.

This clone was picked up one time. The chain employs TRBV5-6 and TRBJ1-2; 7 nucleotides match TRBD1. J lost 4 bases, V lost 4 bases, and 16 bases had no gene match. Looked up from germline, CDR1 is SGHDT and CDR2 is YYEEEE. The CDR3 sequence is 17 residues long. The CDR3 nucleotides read TGTGCCAGCAGCCCAGGGTCGGACTACAGGGGTACCTATGGCTACACCTTC. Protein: CASSPGSDYRGTYGYTF.

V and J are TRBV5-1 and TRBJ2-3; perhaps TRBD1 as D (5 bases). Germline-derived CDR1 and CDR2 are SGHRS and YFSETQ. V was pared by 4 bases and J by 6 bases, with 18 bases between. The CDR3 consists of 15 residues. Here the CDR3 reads CASSPDRALADTQYF. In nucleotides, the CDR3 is TGCGCCAGCAGCCCTGACAGAGCCCTCGCCGATACGCAGTATTTT.

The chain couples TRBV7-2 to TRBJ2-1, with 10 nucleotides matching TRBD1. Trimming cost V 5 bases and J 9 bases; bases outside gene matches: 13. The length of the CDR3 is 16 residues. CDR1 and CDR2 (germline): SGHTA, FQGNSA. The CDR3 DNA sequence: TGTGCCAGCAGCCCGACAACAGGGACAGGGGTGGGTGAGCAGTTCTTC. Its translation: CASSPTTGTGVGEQFF. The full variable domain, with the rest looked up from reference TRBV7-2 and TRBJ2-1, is GAGVSQSPSNKVTEKGKDVELRCDPISGHTALYWYRQSLGQGLEFLIYFQGNSAPDKSGLPSDRFSAERTGGSVSTLTIQRTQQEDSAVYLCASSPTTGTGVGEQFFGPGTRLTVL.

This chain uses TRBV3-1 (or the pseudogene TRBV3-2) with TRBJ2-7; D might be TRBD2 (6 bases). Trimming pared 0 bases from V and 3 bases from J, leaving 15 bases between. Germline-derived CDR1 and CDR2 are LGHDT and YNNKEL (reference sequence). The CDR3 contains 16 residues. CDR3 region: CASSQDKGRQDYEQYF. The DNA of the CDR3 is TGTGCCAGCAGCCAAGATAAGGGGAGGCAGGACTACGAGCAGTACTTC.

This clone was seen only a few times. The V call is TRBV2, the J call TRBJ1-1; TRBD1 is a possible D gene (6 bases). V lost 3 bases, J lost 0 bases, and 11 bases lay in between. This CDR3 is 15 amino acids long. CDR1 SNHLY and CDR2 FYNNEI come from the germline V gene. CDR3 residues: CASSDIGTMNTEAFF. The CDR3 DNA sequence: TGTGCCAGCAGTGATATCGGGACAATGAACACTGAAGCTTTCTTT.

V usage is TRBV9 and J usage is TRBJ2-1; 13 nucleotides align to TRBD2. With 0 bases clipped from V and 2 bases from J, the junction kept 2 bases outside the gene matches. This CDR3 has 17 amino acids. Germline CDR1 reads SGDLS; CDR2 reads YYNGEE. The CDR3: CASSVGLAGGPYNEQFF. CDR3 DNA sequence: TGTGCCAGCAGCGTAGGACTAGCGGGGGGCCCCTACAATGAGCAGTTCTTC. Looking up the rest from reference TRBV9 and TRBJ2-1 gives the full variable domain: DSGVTQTPKHLITATGQRVTLRCSPRSGDLSVYWYQQSLDQGLQFLIQYYNGEERAKGNILERFSAQQFPDLHSELNLSSLELGDSALYFCASSVGLAGGPYNEQFFGPGTRLTVL.

CDR3 sequence (DNA): TGCGCCAGCAGCATCCGGACAGGGGGCACTGAAGCTTTCTTT. This encodes CASSIRTGGTEAFF. The chain combines TRBV5-1 with TRBJ1-1, with 10 positions matching TRBD1. With V trimmed by 4 bases and J by 4 bases, 4 bases remained unmatched. The CDR3 runs to 14 residues. CDR1 is SGHRS and CDR2 is YFSETQ in the germline V gene.

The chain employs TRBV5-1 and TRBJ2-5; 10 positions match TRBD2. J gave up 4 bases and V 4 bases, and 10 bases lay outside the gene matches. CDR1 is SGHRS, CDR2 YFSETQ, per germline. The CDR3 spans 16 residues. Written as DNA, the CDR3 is TGCGCCAGCAGCCTCAATTTAGCGGGGGGTCTAGAGACCCAGTACTTC. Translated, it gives CASSLNLAGGLETQYF.

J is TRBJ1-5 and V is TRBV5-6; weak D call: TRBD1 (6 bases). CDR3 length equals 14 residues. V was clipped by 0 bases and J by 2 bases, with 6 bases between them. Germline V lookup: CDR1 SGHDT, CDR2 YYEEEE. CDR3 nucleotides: TGTGCCAGCAGCTTGGACAGGGGCAATCAGCCCCAGCATTTT. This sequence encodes CASSLDRGNQPQHF.

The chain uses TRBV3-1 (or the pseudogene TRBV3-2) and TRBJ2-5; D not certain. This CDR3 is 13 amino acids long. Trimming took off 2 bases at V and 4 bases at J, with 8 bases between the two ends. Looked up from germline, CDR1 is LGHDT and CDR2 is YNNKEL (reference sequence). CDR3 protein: CASSQLRRETQYF. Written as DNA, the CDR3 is TGTGCCAGCAGCCAATTGAGGCGAGAGACCCAGTACTTC.

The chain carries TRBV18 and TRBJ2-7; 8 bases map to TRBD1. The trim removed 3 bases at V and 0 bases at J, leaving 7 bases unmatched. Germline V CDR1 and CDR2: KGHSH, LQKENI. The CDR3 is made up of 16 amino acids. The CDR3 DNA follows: TGTGCCAGCTCACCCGGGACAGGCCAACTCTCCTACGAGCAGTACTTC. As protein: CASSPGTGQLSYEQYF.

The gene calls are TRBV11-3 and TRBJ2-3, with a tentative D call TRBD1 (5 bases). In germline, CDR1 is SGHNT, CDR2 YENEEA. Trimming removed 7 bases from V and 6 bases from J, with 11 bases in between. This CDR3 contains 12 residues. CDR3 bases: TGTGCCAGCAACACAGGTTTCGATACGCAGTATTTT. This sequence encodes CASNTGFDTQYF. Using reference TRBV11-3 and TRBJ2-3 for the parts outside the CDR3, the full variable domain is EAGVVQSPRYKIIEKKQPVAFWCNPISGHNTLYWYLQNLGQGPELLIRYENEEAVDDSQLPKDRFSAERLKGVDSTLKIQPAELGDSAVYLCASNTGFDTQYFGPGTRLTVL.

The CDR3 DNA follows: TGTGCCAGCAGTCCAGTCCCGTCTAGCGGGCACTGGCCATACTTC. Amino acid sequence: CASSPVPSSGHWPYF. This chain uses TRBV28 with TRBJ2-7; 8 positions match TRBD2. With V trimmed by 5 bases and J by 13 bases, 19 bases remained unmatched. Germline assignment: CDR1 MDHEN and CDR2 SYDVKM. The length of the CDR3 is 15 residues. The whole variable domain, remainder taken from reference TRBV28 and TRBJ2-7, is DVKVTQSSRYLVKRTGEKVFLECVQDMDHENMFWYRQDPGLGLRLIYFSYDVKMKEKGDIPEGYSVSREKKERFSLILESASTNQTSMYLCASSPVPSSGHWPYFGPGTRLTVT.

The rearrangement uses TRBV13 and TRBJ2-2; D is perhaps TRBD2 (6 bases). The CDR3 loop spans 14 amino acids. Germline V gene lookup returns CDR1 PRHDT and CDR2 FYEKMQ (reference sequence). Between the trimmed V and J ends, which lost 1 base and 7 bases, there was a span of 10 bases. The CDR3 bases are TGTGCCAGCAGCTTAGTGGGTAGCGGCGGGGAGCTGTTTTTT. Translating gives CASSLVGSGGELFF.

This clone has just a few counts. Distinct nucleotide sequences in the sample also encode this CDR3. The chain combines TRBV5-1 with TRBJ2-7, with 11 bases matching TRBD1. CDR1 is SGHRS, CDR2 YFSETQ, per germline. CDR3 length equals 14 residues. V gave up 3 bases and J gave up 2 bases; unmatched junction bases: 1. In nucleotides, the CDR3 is TGCGCCAGCAGCTCGGGACAGGGGGCCTACGAGCAGTACTTC. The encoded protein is CASSSGQGAYEQYF.

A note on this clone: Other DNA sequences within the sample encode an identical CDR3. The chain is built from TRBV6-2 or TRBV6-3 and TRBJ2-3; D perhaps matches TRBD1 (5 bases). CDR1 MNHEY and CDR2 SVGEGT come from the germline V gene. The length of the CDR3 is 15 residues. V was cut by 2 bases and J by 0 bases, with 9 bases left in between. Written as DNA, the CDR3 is TGTGCCAGCAGTTACGGGCAGGGAAGCACAGATACGCAGTATTTT. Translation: CASSYGQGSTDTQYF.

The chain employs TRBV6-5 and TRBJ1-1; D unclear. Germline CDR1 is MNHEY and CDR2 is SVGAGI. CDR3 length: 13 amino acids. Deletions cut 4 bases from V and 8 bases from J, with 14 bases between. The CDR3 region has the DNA TGTGCCAGCAGTTTTATTATTTCAGGAGAAGCTTTCTTT. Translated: CASSFIISGEAFF.

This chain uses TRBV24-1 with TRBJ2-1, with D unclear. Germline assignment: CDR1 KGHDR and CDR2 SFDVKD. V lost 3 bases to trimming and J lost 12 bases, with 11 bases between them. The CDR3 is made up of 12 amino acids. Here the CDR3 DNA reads TGTGCCACCAGTGATCTACGAGGAAGGCAGTTCTTC. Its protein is CATSDLRGRQFF.

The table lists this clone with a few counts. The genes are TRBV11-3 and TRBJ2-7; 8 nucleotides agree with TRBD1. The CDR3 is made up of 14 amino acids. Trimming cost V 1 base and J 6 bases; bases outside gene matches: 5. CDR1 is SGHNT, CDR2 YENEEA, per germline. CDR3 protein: CASSLGVDRVEQYF. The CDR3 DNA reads TGTGCCAGCAGCTTAGGCGTGGACAGGGTCGAGCAGTACTTC.

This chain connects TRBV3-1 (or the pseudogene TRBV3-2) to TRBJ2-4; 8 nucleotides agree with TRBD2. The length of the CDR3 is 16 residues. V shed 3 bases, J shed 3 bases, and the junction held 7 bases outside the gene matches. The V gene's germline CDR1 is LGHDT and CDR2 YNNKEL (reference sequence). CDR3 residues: CASSQARGGGKNIQYF. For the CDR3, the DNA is TGTGCCAGCAGCCAGGCTCGGGGGGGTGGCAAAAACATTCAGTACTTC.

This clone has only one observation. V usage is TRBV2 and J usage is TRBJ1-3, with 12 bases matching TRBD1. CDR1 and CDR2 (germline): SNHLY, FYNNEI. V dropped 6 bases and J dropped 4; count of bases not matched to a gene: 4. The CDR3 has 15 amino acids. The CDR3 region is CASSRDRGLGNTIYF. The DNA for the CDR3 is TGTGCCAGCAGCCGGGACAGGGGGCTAGGAAACACCATATATTTT. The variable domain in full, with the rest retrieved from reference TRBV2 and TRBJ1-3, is EPEVTQTPSHQVTQMGQEVILRCVPISNHLYFYWYRQILGQKVEFLVSFYNNEISEKSEIFDDQFSVERPDGSNFTLKIRSTKLEDSAMYFCASSRDRGLGNTIYFGEGSWLTVV.

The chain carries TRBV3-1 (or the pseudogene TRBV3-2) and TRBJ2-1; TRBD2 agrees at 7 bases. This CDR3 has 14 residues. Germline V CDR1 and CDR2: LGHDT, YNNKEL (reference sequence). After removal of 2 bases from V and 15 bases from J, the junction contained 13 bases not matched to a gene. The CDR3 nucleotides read TGTGCCAGCAGCCAACTCCGTGGAGCGGGATTTAGGTTCTTC. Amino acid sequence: CASSQLRGAGFRFF.

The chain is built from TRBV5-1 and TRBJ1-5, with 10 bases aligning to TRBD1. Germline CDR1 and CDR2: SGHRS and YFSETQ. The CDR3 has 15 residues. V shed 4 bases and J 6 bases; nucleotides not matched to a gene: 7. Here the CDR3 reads CASSLGTGAAQPQHF. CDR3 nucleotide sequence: TGCGCCAGCAGCCTAGGGACAGGGGCTGCTCAGCCCCAGCATTTT.

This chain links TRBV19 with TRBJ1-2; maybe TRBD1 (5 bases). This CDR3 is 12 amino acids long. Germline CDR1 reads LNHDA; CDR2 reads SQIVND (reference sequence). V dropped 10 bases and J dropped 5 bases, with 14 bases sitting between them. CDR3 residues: CATGRDFYGYTF. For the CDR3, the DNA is TGTGCCACTGGCAGGGATTTTTATGGCTACACCTTC.

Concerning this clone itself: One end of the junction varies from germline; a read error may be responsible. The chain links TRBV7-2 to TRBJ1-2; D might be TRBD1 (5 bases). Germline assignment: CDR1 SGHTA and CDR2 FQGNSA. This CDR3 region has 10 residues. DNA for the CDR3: TGTGCCAGCAGCTTTGGGCAGGGCTACTTC. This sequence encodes CASSFGQGYF. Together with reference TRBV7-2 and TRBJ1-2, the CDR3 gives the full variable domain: GAGVSQSPSNKVTEKGKDVELRCDPISGHTALYWYRQSLGQGLEFLIYFQGNSAPDKSGLPSDRFSAERTGGSVSTLTIQRTQQEDSAVYLCASSFGQGYFGSGTRLTVV.

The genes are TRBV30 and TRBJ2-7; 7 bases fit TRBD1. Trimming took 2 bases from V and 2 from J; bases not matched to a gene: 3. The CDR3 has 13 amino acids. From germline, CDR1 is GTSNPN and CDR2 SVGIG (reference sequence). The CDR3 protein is CAWSLTGAYEQYF. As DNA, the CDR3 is TGTGCCTGGAGTTTAACAGGGGCCTACGAGCAGTACTTC.

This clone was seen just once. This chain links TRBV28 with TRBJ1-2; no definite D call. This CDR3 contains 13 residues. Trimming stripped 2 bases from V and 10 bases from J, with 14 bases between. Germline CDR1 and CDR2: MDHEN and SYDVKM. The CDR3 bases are TGTGCCAGCAGTTTAAACAGCCCTATTGTCTACACCTTC. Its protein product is CASSLNSPIVYTF.

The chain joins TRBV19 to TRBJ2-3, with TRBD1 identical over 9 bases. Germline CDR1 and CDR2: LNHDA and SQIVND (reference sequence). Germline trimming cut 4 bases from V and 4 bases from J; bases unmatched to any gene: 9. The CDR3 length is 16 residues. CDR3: CASSTLGQGPADTQYF. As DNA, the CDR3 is TGTGCCAGTAGTACGTTGGGACAGGGCCCCGCAGATACGCAGTATTTT. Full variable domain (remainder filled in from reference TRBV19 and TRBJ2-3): DGGITQSPKYLFRKEGQNVTLSCEQNLNHDAMYWYRQDPGQGLRLIYYSQIVNDFQKGDIAEGYSVSREKKESFPLTVTSAQKNPTAFYLCASSTLGQGPADTQYFGPGTRLTVL.

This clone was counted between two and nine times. CDR3: CATSDSRLRDRTYNEQFF. CDR3 sequence (DNA): TGTGCCACCAGTGATTCGAGGTTGCGGGACAGGACCTACAATGAGCAGTTCTTC. V is TRBV24-1 and J is TRBJ2-1; 8 nucleotides agree with TRBD1. Germline V gene data show CDR1 as KGHDR and CDR2 as SFDVKD. After removal of 2 bases from V and 2 bases from J, the junction contained 10 bases not matched to a gene. CDR3 length: 18 residues.

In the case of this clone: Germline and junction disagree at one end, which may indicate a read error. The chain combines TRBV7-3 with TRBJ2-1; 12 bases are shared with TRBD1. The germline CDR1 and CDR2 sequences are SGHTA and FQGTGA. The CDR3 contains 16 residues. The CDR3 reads CASRLTGTGGHNEQFF. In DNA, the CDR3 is TGTGCCAGCAGATTAACCGGGACAGGGGGCCACAATGAGCAGTTCTTC.

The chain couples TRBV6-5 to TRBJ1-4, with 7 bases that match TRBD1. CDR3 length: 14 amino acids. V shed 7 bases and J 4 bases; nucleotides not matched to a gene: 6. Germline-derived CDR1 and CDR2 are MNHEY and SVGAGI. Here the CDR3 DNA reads TGTGCCAGCACCAGGGACAGACTTAATGAAAAACTGTTTTTT. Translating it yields CASTRDRLNEKLFF.